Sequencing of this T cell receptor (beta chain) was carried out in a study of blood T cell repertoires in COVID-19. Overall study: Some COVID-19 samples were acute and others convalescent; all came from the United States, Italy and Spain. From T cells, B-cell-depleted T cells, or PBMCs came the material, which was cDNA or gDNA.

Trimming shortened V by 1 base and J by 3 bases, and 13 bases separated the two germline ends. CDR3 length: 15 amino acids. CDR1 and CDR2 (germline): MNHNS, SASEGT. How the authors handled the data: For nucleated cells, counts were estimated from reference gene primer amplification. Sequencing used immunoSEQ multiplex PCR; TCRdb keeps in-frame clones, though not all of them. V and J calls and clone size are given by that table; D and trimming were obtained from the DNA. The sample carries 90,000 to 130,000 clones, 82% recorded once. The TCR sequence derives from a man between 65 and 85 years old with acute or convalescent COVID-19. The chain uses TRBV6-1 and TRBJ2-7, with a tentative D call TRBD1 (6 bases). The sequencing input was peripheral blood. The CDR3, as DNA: TGTGCCAGCAGTGAAGGGGGTCAGGGGCTCTACGAGCAGTACTTC. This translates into CASSEGGQGLYEQYF.